The 15 T cell receptor beta chains presented below share a single source sample, sequenced in a study of technical replicates of blood from a few donors. TCRdb keeps only in-frame clones here, not all; method: immunoSEQ multiplex PCR. Here the sample spans around 80,000 clones, around 93% being singletons. What was sequenced was T cells isolated from PBMCs. The receptors stem from a human donor in good health.

The V and J genes are TRBV4-1 and TRBJ2-7; 7 positions match TRBD2. Trimming at V came to 4 bases and at J to 2 bases, leaving 11 bases not matched to a gene. The CDR3 sequence is 16 residues long. From germline, CDR1 is MGHRA and CDR2 YSYEKL. CDR3 nucleotides: TGCGCCAGCAGCCTCCAGAAGAGCGGGAACCCCTACGAGCAGTACTTC. Amino acids: CASSLQKSGNPYEQYF.

The rearrangement uses TRBV9 and TRBJ2-1, with 10 bases identical to TRBD2. Looked up from germline, CDR1 is SGDLS and CDR2 is YYNGEE. This CDR3 contains 13 residues. The J segment lost 9 bases and the V segment lost 3 bases, leaving 3 bases of the junction unmatched. The CDR3 spells CASSGGLAIEQFF. CDR3 nucleotide sequence: TGTGCCAGCAGCGGGGGACTAGCGATTGAGCAGTTCTTC.

This clone was found once. The chain is built from TRBV7-6 and TRBJ2-5, with D possibly TRBD2 on 6 matching bases. Trimming shortened V by 5 bases and J by 2 bases, and 12 bases separated the two germline ends. This CDR3 region has 14 residues. Germline lookup yields CDR1 SGHVS and CDR2 FNYEAQ. The CDR3 bases are TGTGCCAGCAGCAAGCCGGGACTTCAAGAGACCCAGTACTTC. Translated, it gives CASSKPGLQETQYF. The full variable domain, with the rest looked up from reference TRBV7-6 and TRBJ2-5, is GAGVSQSPRYKVTKRGQDVALRCDPISGHVSLYWYRQALGQGPEFLTYFNYEAQQDKSGLPNDRFSAERPEGSISTLTIQRTEQRDSAMYRCASSKPGLQETQYFGPGTRLLVL.

V and J are TRBV11-2 and TRBJ2-1; 13 bases fit TRBD2. Per the germline V gene, CDR1 is SGHAT and CDR2 is FQNNGV. The CDR3 is made up of 17 amino acids. The V gene end was trimmed by 0 bases and the J gene end by 5 bases; junction bases not matched to a gene: 4. CDR3 nucleotides: TGTGCCAGCAGCTTAGATCCGGGGACTAGCGGGGACAATGAGCAGTTCTTC. Translating gives CASSLDPGTSGDNEQFF.

The J gene is TRBJ2-7, the V gene TRBV30; 9 bases are shared with TRBD1. Germline assignment: CDR1 GTSNPN and CDR2 SVGIG (reference sequence). The CDR3 has 13 residues. Trimming at V came to 3 bases and at J to 5 bases, leaving 5 bases not matched to a gene. CDR3 nucleotides: TGTGCCTGGAGGGGGACAGGGAGGAACGAGCAGTACTTC. As protein: CAWRGTGRNEQYF.

This chain links TRBV4-2 with TRBJ1-6; D gene unclear. The CDR3 runs to 16 residues. Trimming left V 0 bases short and J 8 bases short, with 14 bases between. CDR1 is LGHNA and CDR2 is YNFKEQ in the germline V gene. The CDR3 protein is CASSQEVGEGYSPLHF. Written as DNA, the CDR3 is TGTGCCAGCAGCCAAGAGGTCGGGGAGGGTTATTCACCCCTCCACTTT.

This chain links TRBV6-1 with TRBJ2-1, with TRBD2 matching 12 bases. CDR1 is MNHNS and CDR2 is SASEGT in the germline V gene. V was clipped by 10 bases and J by 7 bases; unmatched bases: 5. The CDR3 totals 13 residues. The CDR3 here is CATQTSGRNEQFF. The CDR3 region has the DNA TGTGCCACCCAGACTAGCGGGAGAAATGAGCAGTTCTTC.

The V call is TRBV4-1, the J call TRBJ1-2; D is ambiguous. V lost 0 bases to trimming and J lost 2 bases, with 7 bases between them. Germline CDR1 MGHRA, CDR2 YSYEKL. The length of the CDR3 is 14 residues. This chain's CDR3 is CASSQEKQNYGYTF. The CDR3 bases are TGCGCCAGCAGCCAAGAAAAGCAAAACTATGGCTACACCTTC.

This clone showed up just once. This chain links TRBV13 with TRBJ1-3, with no clear D. Between the trimmed V and J ends, which lost 0 bases and 2 bases, there was a span of 5 bases. The CDR3 totals 14 residues. In germline, CDR1 is PRHDT, CDR2 FYEKMQ (reference sequence). The CDR3 protein is CASSLGSAGNTIYF. The CDR3 DNA reads as TGTGCCAGCAGCTTAGGATCTGCTGGAAACACCATATATTTT.

This clone was observed once. The gene calls are TRBV5-1 and TRBJ2-1, with D possibly TRBD2 on 5 matching bases. The CDR3 has 12 residues. Germline values: CDR1 SGHRS, CDR2 YFSETQ. The V end lost 5 bases, the J end lost 9 bases, and 12 bases lay between the germline ends. This CDR3 reads CASSRGDPEQFF. The CDR3 coding sequence is TGCGCCAGCAGTCGGGGAGATCCTGAGCAGTTCTTC.

This clone has only one observation. V and J are TRBV6-1 and TRBJ2-7; 9 bases are a match to TRBD1. This CDR3 has 14 amino acids. Germline V gene lookup returns CDR1 MNHNS and CDR2 SASEGT. The V and J ends lost 7 bases and 5 bases, in that order; junction bases with no gene match: 9. The CDR3 sequence is CASTSQGQGDEQYF. In DNA form, the CDR3 reads TGTGCCAGCACCTCCCAGGGACAGGGCGACGAGCAGTACTTC.

This chain joins TRBV4-1 and TRBJ2-7; D might be TRBD2 (5 bases). The CDR3 is 14 residues long. Germline CDR1 reads MGHRA; CDR2 reads YSYEKL. V lost 0 bases and J lost 2, with 8 bases in between. This CDR3 reads CASSQEAGTYEQYF. DNA of the CDR3: TGCGCCAGCAGCCAAGAAGCCGGGACCTACGAGCAGTACTTC.

V is TRBV7-8 and J is TRBJ1-5, with 8 bases lining up with TRBD1. V trimming: 1 base; J trimming: 4 bases; junction bases outside the gene matches: 3. The CDR3 totals 15 residues. In germline, CDR1 is SGHVS, CDR2 FQNEAQ. The CDR3 region is CASSLDDRGNQPQHF. For the CDR3, the DNA is TGTGCCAGCAGCTTAGATGACAGGGGAAATCAGCCCCAGCATTTT.

The gene calls are TRBV28 and TRBJ2-7; TRBD2 matches 11 bases. CDR3 length: 15 amino acids. The junction had 6 bases not matched to a gene; V was cut back by 5 bases and J by 3 bases. In germline, CDR1 is MDHEN, CDR2 SYDVKM. The CDR3 here is CASSVGTSGGYEQYF. The CDR3 DNA sequence: TGTGCCAGCAGTGTCGGGACTAGCGGAGGCTACGAGCAGTACTTC.

The genes are TRBV30 and TRBJ1-2; TRBD1 might be the D (6 bases). V was clipped by 1 base and J by 7 bases, with 16 bases between them. The germline V gene has CDR1 GTSNPN and CDR2 SVGIG (reference sequence). There are 14 residues in the CDR3. CDR3: CAWSAQIRGGGYTF. The CDR3 region has the DNA TGTGCCTGGAGTGCACAAATCCGAGGGGGTGGCTACACCTTC.